This T cell receptor (beta chain) came from a study of T cells after yellow fever vaccination (dated by TCRdb to about 2019). Context from the whole study: Libraries from fractions with low cell numbers were prepared with the SMART-Seq v4 Ultra Low Input RNA kit. Bulk TCR alpha and beta repertoires were sequenced longitudinally to track T-cell clones before and after primary and booster YFV17D yellow fever vaccination. Two healthy male donors made up the cohort, one aged 18 to 30 years and the other aged 30 to 39 years. Blood samples were taken at several timepoints before and after primary and secondary immunization, and bulk PBMC replicates and cell subsets were isolated. Overall results and qualifications from the work: A small share of clonotypes was detected in both CD4 and CD8 compartments, with the overlap likely arising from convergent recombination. Computational filtering was required because FACS-sorted repertoires could contain abundant contaminating clonotypes from the bulk population. Compared with the primary T-cell response, the secondary T-cell response was faster but weaker, reaching its peak on day 5 rather than on day 15. After the booster, most clones that had expanded after primary vaccination were detected again (around 97% of CD4 and over 75% of CD8), suggesting broad maintenance of memory. Only a couple of donors were included in the study, so the extent to which the findings can be generalized is limited.

The sample's treatment or condition, from its label and the paper: live attenuated yellow fever vaccine strain. Two biological replicates of bulk PBMCs were collected at each blood-draw timepoint. A standard Ficoll-Paque protocol was used to isolate PBMCs from peripheral blood. TriZol was used to extract RNA from bulk PBMCs, CD4 and CD8 fractions, and dextramer-positive and dextramer-negative fractions. V loses 6 bases, J loses 0 bases, and the germline ends lie 9 bases apart. The CDR3, cysteine through phenylalanine, is 13 amino acids long. Only CDR3 DNA remains: 39 bases, in frame from the first base. Taken from the germline V gene (reference sequence), the CDR1 and CDR2 loops are DFQATT and SNEGSKA. TCR cDNA was synthesized by 5'RACE template switching, which introduced a universal primer site and unique molecular identifiers. Priming of cDNA synthesis was performed from both the TCR alpha and TCR beta constant segments. Two PCR steps were used to amplify libraries, with sample barcodes and sequencing adapters being added in the second step. Sequencing of libraries was done on Illumina HiSeq 2500 (2x100 bp) or NovaSeq (2x150 bp). The published analysis was carried out like this. MIGEC handled demultiplexing of reads and collapsing into UMI consensus sequences, while MiXCR performed V(D)J alignment. Using edgeR on replicate PBMC samples, clonotypes were called vaccine-responding if FDR was below 0.01 and the log2 fold change was above 5 up to day 15. CD4 or CD8 identity was assigned to each bulk clonotype according to whether the clonotype was present at higher abundance in the sequenced CD4 repertoire or the sequenced CD8 repertoire. TCRdb passed the public sequencing reads through fastp at Q25 and MiXCR, retaining productive beta sequences. Rows are unified per CDR3 protein, each entry keeping the most common DNA and genes. The V and J calls reflect TCRdb's pipeline rather than the authors' work. The sample data list 500,000 to 650,000 distinct CDR3 sequences, and roughly 12% of these were observed just once. The top ten clonotypes cover around an eighth of the sample.

This clonotype was counted many times. The target of this receptor is not known. Qualities for individual bases were not recorded, and no much larger clone is one base off. The sequence was collected from a man aged 25-45 years who received the YFV17D yellow fever vaccine. The sequence joins TRBV20-1 to TRBJ2-1; no confident D gene assignment can be made. The material was PBMCs, obtained on the day of the yellow fever booster vaccination. Here the CDR3 is given as CSAIVSSYNEQFF. The nucleotides read TGCAGTGCCATTGTCAGCTCCTACAATGAGCAGTTCTTC.